The 18 T cell receptor beta chains below come from one sample, sequenced in a study of T-cell memory formation after mild COVID-19. TCRdb reprocessed the 5' RACE reads with MiXCR, giving one entry per CDR3 protein. The sample has hundreds of thousands of distinct CDR3 sequences; approximately 15% are singletons. Material for sequencing was PBMCs or a T cell subset sorted from them (not recorded which). The source is a man between 18 and 29 years old who had mild COVID-19 (a few samples of this study predate the infection). Cell type and time point are not known.

A few counts support this clonotype. The V call is TRBV12-3 or TRBV12-4, the J call TRBJ2-5; D is perhaps TRBD1 (5 bases). CDR3 length equals 14 residues. The ends were cut back, 0 bases at V and 3 bases at J, with 8 bases in the middle. The CDR3, as DNA: TGTGCCAGCAGTTTAGCGGTCAGGGAAGAGACCCAGTACTTC. It codes for CASSLAVREETQYF.

The J gene is TRBJ1-4, the V gene TRBV5-1; D not resolved. V dropped 3 bases and J dropped 6 bases, with 18 bases sitting between them. This CDR3 has 16 residues. The germline V gene has CDR1 SGHRS and CDR2 YFSETQ. CDR3 DNA sequence: TGCGCCAGCAGCTCCGGCGGTGGCTGGCTCGATGAAAAACTGTTTTTT. Its protein product is CASSSGGGWLDEKLFF.

The table lists this clonotype with a few counts. The rearrangement links TRBV7-3 to TRBJ2-1; D may be TRBD2 (7 bases). CDR1 is SGHTA, CDR2 FQGTGA, per germline. This CDR3 contains 16 residues. V lost 2 bases to trimming and J lost 5 bases, with 16 bases between them. The CDR3 region is CASSLRGATLNNEQFF. CDR3 sequence (DNA): TGTGCCAGCAGCTTACGGGGGGCCACCTTAAACAATGAGCAGTTCTTC.

This chain connects TRBV7-2 to TRBJ1-5; 11 bases align to TRBD1. The germline CDR1 and CDR2 sequences are SGHTA and FQGNSA. J was trimmed by 6 bases and V by 4 bases; bases with no gene match: 2. The CDR3 totals 14 residues. The CDR3 DNA sequence: TGTGCCAGCAGCTGGGACAGGGGGACTCAGCCCCAGCATTTT. Protein: CASSWDRGTQPQHF.

This clonotype came up a few times. The chain carries TRBV5-1 and TRBJ2-7, with unresolved D. The CDR3 length is 14 residues. Germline lookup yields CDR1 SGHRS and CDR2 YFSETQ. V gave up 0 bases and J gave up 2 bases, with 9 bases separating them. The DNA for the CDR3 is TGCGCCAGCAGCTTGGGGTTGCAGACCTACGAGCAGTACTTC. Protein product: CASSLGLQTYEQYF.

The J gene is TRBJ1-3, the V gene TRBV2; D remains unclear. Germline V gene data show CDR1 as SNHLY and CDR2 as FYNNEI. This CDR3 has 18 amino acids. Trimming cost V 3 bases and J 4 bases, with 22 bases left between them. The CDR3 is CASSDGPILLLGGNTIYF. The CDR3 DNA sequence: TGTGCCAGCAGTGATGGGCCCATCTTGCTCCTGGGGGGAAACACCATATATTTT.

The V and J genes are TRBV12-3 or TRBV12-4 and TRBJ2-7; no definite D call. This CDR3 region has 14 residues. Trimming stripped 0 bases from V and 4 bases from J, with 10 bases between. DNA for the CDR3: TGTGCCAGCAGTTTAGCCCGAGACATGTACGAGCAGTACTTC. As protein: CASSLARDMYEQYF.

The chain recombines TRBV9 with TRBJ2-6; D unresolved. The CDR3 is 15 residues long. Per germline, CDR1 SGDLS and CDR2 YYNGEE. Trimming took off 3 bases at V and 2 bases at J, with 9 bases between the two ends. The CDR3 here is CASSEDMAGANVLTF. The CDR3 coding sequence is TGTGCCAGCAGCGAAGACATGGCTGGGGCCAACGTCCTGACTTTC. The full variable domain, completed using reference TRBV9 and TRBJ2-6, is DSGVTQTPKHLITATGQRVTLRCSPRSGDLSVYWYQQSLDQGLQFLIQYYNGEERAKGNILERFSAQQFPDLHSELNLSSLELGDSALYFCASSEDMAGANVLTFGAGSRLTVL.

This clonotype was picked up many times. The CDR3 coding sequence is TGTGCCAGCAGGGGGGCGGGCGGGCCCACCTACGAGCAGTACTTC. Protein sequence: CASRGAGGPTYEQYF. V usage is TRBV6-6 and J usage is TRBJ2-7; D is possibly TRBD1 (6 bases). Trimming shortened V by 6 bases and J by 2 bases, and 17 bases separated the two germline ends. Germline values: CDR1 MNHNY, CDR2 SVGAGI (reference sequence). This CDR3 comprises 15 residues.

The gene calls are TRBV29-1 and TRBJ2-3, with TRBD2 matching over 10 bases. V lost 6 bases to trimming and J lost 2 bases; unmatched junction nucleotides: 17. The CDR3 is made up of 18 amino acids. The germline V gene encodes CDR1 SQVTM and CDR2 ANQGSEA. DNA for the CDR3: TGCAGCGTCGCGTACGGAGGCCCAACTAGCGGGGTCACAGATACGCAGTATTTT. Amino acids: CSVAYGGPTSGVTDTQYF.

This clonotype came up many times. This chain joins TRBV3-1 and TRBJ2-5; TRBD2 matches 8 bases. The germline V gene encodes CDR1 LGHDT and CDR2 YNNKEL (reference sequence). The CDR3 contains 15 residues. Trimming removed 2 bases from V and 4 bases from J; junction bases left unmatched: 6. The CDR3 DNA sequence: TGTGCCAGCAGCCAACCGGGGGGGCCCACAGAGACCCAGTACTTC. This codes for CASSQPGGPTETQYF.

The chain couples TRBV19 to TRBJ2-6, with D possibly being TRBD2 (5 bases). Germline assignment: CDR1 LNHDA and CDR2 SQIVND (reference sequence). CDR3 length: 14 amino acids. Trimming took off 7 bases at V and 0 bases at J, with 7 bases between the two ends. The DNA for the CDR3 is TGTGCCAGTACGGGGTACTCTGGGGCCAACGTCCTGACTTTC. Translating gives CASTGYSGANVLTF.

This chain connects TRBV7-2 to TRBJ2-1; D gene unclear. Trimming left V 5 bases short and J 10 bases short, with 15 bases between. CDR1 and CDR2 from the germline V gene are SGHTA and FQGNSA. The CDR3 covers 13 residues. The CDR3 coding sequence is TGTGCCAGCAGCACTGCTCCCCGAGACGAGCAGTTCTTC. Translation: CASSTAPRDEQFF.

This clonotype was counted only a few times. The V gene is TRBV6-5, the J gene TRBJ2-5, with 9 nucleotides matching TRBD1. CDR3 length: 15 residues. Germline trimming cut 6 bases from V and 5 bases from J; bases unmatched to any gene: 10. Germline CDR1 MNHEY, CDR2 SVGAGI. The CDR3 DNA reads as TGTGCCAGCAGCTCGACAGGGGGTGATCGGGAGACCCAGTACTTC. Translation: CASSSTGGDRETQYF.

This clonotype was counted a few times. This chain uses TRBV7-6 with TRBJ1-4; D is undetermined. Trimming cost V 0 bases and J 14 bases, with 10 bases left between them. The CDR3 consists of 12 residues. Germline-derived CDR1 and CDR2 are SGHVS and FNYEAQ. The CDR3 sequence is CASSLAPGNLFF. DNA of the CDR3: TGTGCCAGCAGCTTAGCGCCCGGGAACCTGTTTTTT.

The gene calls are TRBV5-6 and TRBJ2-7; D not resolved. Per the germline V gene, CDR1 is SGHDT and CDR2 is YYEEEE. Deletions cut 2 bases from V and 4 bases from J, with 13 bases between. This CDR3 comprises 14 residues. The CDR3 DNA is TGTGCCAGCAGCTTCGACGGAGACATGTACGAGCAGTACTTC. Protein product: CASSFDGDMYEQYF.

This clonotype was seen more than once but under ten times. The V gene is TRBV13, the J gene TRBJ2-5; D not certain. The V gene lost 5 bases and the J gene lost 5 bases, with 12 bases spanning the gap. This CDR3 is built from 13 residues. Germline loops: CDR1 PRHDT, CDR2 FYEKMQ (reference sequence). CDR3: CASSTSSFETQYF. The CDR3 DNA follows: TGTGCCAGCAGCACGTCTAGTTTCGAGACCCAGTACTTC. The full variable domain, rest sourced from reference TRBV13 and TRBJ2-5, is AAGVIQSPRHLIKEKRETATLKCYPIPRHDTVYWYQQGPGQDPQFLISFYEKMQSDKGSIPDRFSAQQFSDYHSELNMSSLELGDSALYFCASSTSSFETQYFGPGTRLLVL.

The chain links TRBV13 to TRBJ2-2; D might be TRBD1 (5 bases). CDR1 and CDR2 (germline): PRHDT, FYEKMQ (reference sequence). The CDR3 has 18 amino acids. The V gene lost 0 bases and the J gene lost 0 bases, with 14 bases spanning the gap. CDR3 DNA sequence: TGTGCCAGCAGCTTAGGCGCGCCAGTACAGGCGAACACCGGGGAGCTGTTTTTT. Protein: CASSLGAPVQANTGELFF.